Each of the 3 T cell receptor beta chains below was sequenced from the same sample in a study of shared clonotypes between healthy human individuals. Using immunoSEQ multiplex PCR, the repertoire was profiled, and TCRdb retains in-frame clones only, with some absent. The table shows around 500,000 clones, with 75% to 85% occurring only once. The sample was PBMCs. These receptor sequences come from a woman between 40 and 50 years old in good health. Some clones in this sample may be carry-over from other donors' samples.

The J gene is TRBJ1-2, the V gene TRBV5-6; D is uncertain. Per germline, CDR1 SGHDT and CDR2 YYEEEE. V was pared by 4 bases and J by 1 base, with 11 bases between. The CDR3 has 14 residues. The CDR3 spells CASSPRVVNYGYTF. CDR3 bases: TGTGCCAGCAGCCCGAGGGTGGTTAACTATGGCTACACCTTC.

This sequence joins TRBV19 and TRBJ2-2; D is possibly TRBD2 (6 bases). Trimming took off 6 bases at V and 5 bases at J, with 13 bases between the two ends. Per germline, CDR1 LNHDA and CDR2 SQIVND (reference sequence). This CDR3 comprises 14 residues. CDR3 residues: CASRAGKPTGELFF. The CDR3 DNA sequence: TGTGCCAGTAGGGCGGGGAAGCCAACCGGGGAGCTGTTTTTT.

With regard to this clone: One junction end does not reproduce the germline sequence, and a read error may be involved. This chain uses TRBV6-1 with TRBJ1-1, with TRBD1 as a possible D gene (6 bases). Germline V lookup: CDR1 MNHNS, CDR2 SASEGT. The CDR3 has 11 residues. CDR3 sequence: CASSEIGGRRF. For the CDR3, the DNA is TGTGCCAGCAGTGAAATCGGGGGCCGTCGCTTT.